This T cell receptor (beta chain) was observed in a study of cytomegalovirus exposure and HLA in healthy donors. Sequencing was performed with immunoSEQ multiplex PCR; in TCRdb, only in-frame clones are kept and a portion is missing. This table has more than 95,000 clones, around 95% appearing once. V was cut by 3 bases and J by 1 base, with 12 bases left in between. The CDR3 is 15 residues long. Germline values: CDR1 MDHEN, CDR2 SYDVKM. A remark on this clone: What it binds is not known.

Overall study results and limits: According to a subsequent analysis, TCR clusters from the first cohort were inclined to appear together in the roughly 110 validation repertoires.

What was sequenced was PBMCs. This receptor was identified in a man in his late teens or twenties in good health and CMV-seronegative. The chain joins TRBV28 to TRBJ1-1; D is perhaps TRBD1 (6 bases). The DNA of the CDR3 is TGTGCCAGCAGTTTCCCAGGGGATTGGAACACTGAAGCTTTCTTT. Protein sequence: CASSFPGDWNTEAFF.